The clone carrying this TCR beta chain was observed once. Its antigen is not identified. Germline is not matched at one junction end, which may reflect a read error. These data are taken from a study of cytomegalovirus exposure and HLA in healthy donors. Study-level background: A prior analysis found 117 million unique TCR beta sequences from 150 million to 200 million T cells.

The PCR made use of 60 Vbeta and 13 Jbeta primers. Method: immunoSEQ multiplex PCR; TCRdb's copy keeps in-frame clones and lacks some. The repertoire holds around 170,000 clones, less than 80% seen once, with 1.5% to 2% in the top ten. In germline, CDR1 is SEHNR, CDR2 FQNEAQ (reference sequence). This CDR3 region has 14 residues. Broader study findings: Most of the TCR beta V segments (in an earlier analysis) were productive either about 87% or about 30% of the time.

This chain uses TRBV7-9 with TRBJ2-7, with 7 bases matching TRBD1. The receptor was derived from a man aged 18 to 35 in good health and CMV-seronegative. The sample taken for sequencing was PBMCs. The CDR3 sequence: CSSSLEGQSYEQYF. DNA for the CDR3: TGTTCCAGCAGCCTCGAGGGACAGTCCTACGAGCAGTACTTC.